The subject of this entry is one T cell receptor (beta chain). The record originates from a study of blood T cell repertoires in COVID-19. On the study more broadly: COVID-19 samples from acute and convalescent phases originated in the United States, Italy and Spain.

This CDR3 is 14 amino acids long. V was clipped by 7 bases and J by 0 bases, with 6 bases between them. Looked up from germline, CDR1 is KGHDR and CDR2 is SFDVKD. How the authors handled the data: From reference gene primer amplification, estimates of nucleated cell counts were derived. Assay: immunoSEQ multiplex PCR; the TCRdb copy retains only in-frame clones and omits some. The V and J calls and clone size are taken from that table; D and trimming were inferred from the DNA. The top ten clones hold approximately 40% of a sample with roughly 68,000 clones, 88% of them seen once. This receptor was obtained from a woman aged 55-69 years with COVID-19, enrolled during active disease. Specimen: peripheral blood. V usage is TRBV24-1 and J usage is TRBJ1-6; unclear D gene. The CDR3 bases are TGTGCCACCAGGGGGAGCTCCTATAATTCACCCCTCCACTTT. Amino acid sequence: CATRGSSYNSPLHF.